This T cell receptor (beta chain) was sequenced for a study of T cell responses to AZD1222 COVID-19 vaccine. Study conclusions and caveats: Targets within unmutated variant regions were reportedly found for nearly half of spike-specific TCRs. Every sample of the repertoires postdated the peak T cell response. Seropositive AZD1222 recipients at baseline numbered only 6 or 7.

Using immunoSEQ multiplex PCR, the repertoire was profiled, and TCRdb retains in-frame clones only, with some absent. The sample comprises some 110,000 clones, more than 85% of which are singletons, and 5% rests with the top ten. Turning to this clone: Its antigen is unknown.

Germline V lookup: CDR1 SGHNT, CDR2 YENEEA. J gave up 4 bases and V 5 bases, and 12 bases lay outside the gene matches. The CDR3 runs to 16 residues. The sequence came from an adult in good health. V usage is TRBV11-3 and J usage is TRBJ2-7; 9 bases fit TRBD2. Sequences were derived from peripheral blood, sampled on day 0 of AZD1222 vaccination. This CDR3 reads CASSPRGREGRYEQYF. CDR3 sequence (DNA): TGTGCCAGCAGCCCTAGAGGGCGGGAGGGCCGGTACGAGCAGTACTTC.